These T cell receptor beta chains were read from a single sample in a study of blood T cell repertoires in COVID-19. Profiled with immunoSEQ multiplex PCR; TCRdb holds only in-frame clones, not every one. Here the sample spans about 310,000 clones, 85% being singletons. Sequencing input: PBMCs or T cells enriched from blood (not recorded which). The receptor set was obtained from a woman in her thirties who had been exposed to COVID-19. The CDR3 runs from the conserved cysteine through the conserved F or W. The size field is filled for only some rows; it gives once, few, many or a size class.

CASNNNPQETQYF,once,TRBJ2-5,TRBV28
CASSHGQGAQAFF,few,TRBJ1-1,TRBV5-1
CASSSPGQGGYGYTF,-,TRBJ1-2,TRBV6-2/TRBV6-3
CASSYPGLTSYEQYF,-,TRBJ2-7,TRBV6-2/TRBV6-3
CASSPLRQIQPQHF,-,TRBJ1-5,TRBV28
CASSFYYPLIF,-,TRBJ2-3,TRBV11-2
CASSPTPQSDSNYGYTF,-,TRBJ1-2,TRBV18
CASSIVFSLTNQPQHF,-,TRBJ1-5,TRBV19
CATSRVGAGLSNYGYTF,-,TRBJ1-2,TRBV15
CASSPSAGESYGYTF,many,TRBJ1-2,TRBV7-3
CASSLDVTGDTQYF,-,TRBJ2-3,TRBV5-4
CASSVAGLEADTQYF,-,TRBJ2-3,TRBV9
CASSFGEVYGYTF,-,TRBJ1-2,TRBV5-1
CASSLVGGDTLLNTEAFF,-,TRBJ1-1,TRBV7-9
CASSLEGNGYTF,-,TRBJ1-2,TRBV7-9
CASTQNVGVSPLHF,-,TRBJ1-6,TRBV5-5
CASSEVGSYEQYF,-,TRBJ2-7,TRBV10-2
CASSESRSWELFF,-,TRBJ2-2,TRBV6-1
CASSWVGQKNNEQFF,once,TRBJ2-1,TRBV5-4
CASSSASTLFTAQHF,-,TRBJ1-5,TRBV28
CASSLVVAGDLEDTEAFF,-,TRBJ1-1,TRBV7-2
CASSFRVAGINEQFF,-,TRBJ2-1,TRBV5-1
CATSDGDNRGGYTF,-,TRBJ1-2,TRBV24-1
CASSPHRGYSPLHF,once,TRBJ1-6,TRBV28
CASSRTQKNIQYF,-,TRBJ2-4,TRBV28
CASSQDLDTEAFF,-,TRBJ1-1,TRBV3-1/TRBV3-2
CASMEGQTTYEQYF,-,TRBJ2-7,TRBV6-5
CASRPGGESNQPQHF,-,TRBJ1-5,TRBV5-1
CASSLHTYEQYF,few,TRBJ2-7,TRBV12-3/TRBV12-4
CASSDETEFNEKLFF,-,TRBJ1-4,TRBV25-1
CASSVASGRGTGELFF,-,TRBJ2-2,TRBV2